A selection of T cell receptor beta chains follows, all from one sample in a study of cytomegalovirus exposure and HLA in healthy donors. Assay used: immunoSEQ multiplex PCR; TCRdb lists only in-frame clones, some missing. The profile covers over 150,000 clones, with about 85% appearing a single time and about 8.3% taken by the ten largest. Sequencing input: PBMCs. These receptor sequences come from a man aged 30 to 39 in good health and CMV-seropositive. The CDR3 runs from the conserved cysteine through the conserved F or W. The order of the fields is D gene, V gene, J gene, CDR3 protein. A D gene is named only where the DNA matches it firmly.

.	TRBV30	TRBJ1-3	CAWNTGSGNTIYF
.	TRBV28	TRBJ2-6	CASSSSGTWGPGANVLTF
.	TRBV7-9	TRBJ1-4	CSSSQGNEKLFF
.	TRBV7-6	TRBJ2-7	CASSQLGPGYEQYF
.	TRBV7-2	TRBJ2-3	CASSPSLVGTDTQYF
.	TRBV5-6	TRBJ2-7	CASSFASRSYEQYF
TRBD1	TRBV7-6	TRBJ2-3	CASSLGTGGADTQYF
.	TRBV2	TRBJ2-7	CASRKGTYEQYF
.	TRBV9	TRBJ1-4	CASSRVKTNEKLFF
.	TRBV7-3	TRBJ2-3	CASSAYPGGAGERDTQYF
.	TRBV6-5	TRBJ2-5	CASSYSLRYQETQYF
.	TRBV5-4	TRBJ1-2	CASSLTPDSAYGYTF
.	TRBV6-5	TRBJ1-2	CASSYGVRVQGGYTF
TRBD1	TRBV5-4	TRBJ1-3	CAISSRGTDGNTIYF
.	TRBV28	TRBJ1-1	CASSSTRGRTEAFF
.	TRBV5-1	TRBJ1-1	CASSLGEGNTEAFF
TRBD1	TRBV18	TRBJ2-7	CASSPTGQNYEQYF
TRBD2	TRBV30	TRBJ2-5	CAWRKTSGGRETQYF
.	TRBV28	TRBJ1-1	CASSFGTEAFF
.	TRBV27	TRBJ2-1	CASSFRTVSYNEQFF
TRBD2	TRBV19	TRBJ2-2	CASIREGVYTGELFF
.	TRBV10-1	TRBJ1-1	CASSQGTEAFF
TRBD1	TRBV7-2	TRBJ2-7	CASSPPGQGTYEQYF
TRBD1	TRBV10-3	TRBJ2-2	CAISRTGDTGELFF
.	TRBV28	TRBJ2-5	CASSPPLQETQYF
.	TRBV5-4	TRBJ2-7	CASSVTGIREQYF
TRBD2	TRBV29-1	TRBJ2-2	CSGLGLALGGELFF
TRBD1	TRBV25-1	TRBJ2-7	CASVGDRRKQYF
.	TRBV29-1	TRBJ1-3	CSVGDRTGNTIYF
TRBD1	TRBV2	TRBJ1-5	CASSEKDRGGNQPQHF
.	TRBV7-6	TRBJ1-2	CASSLVPAEINYTF
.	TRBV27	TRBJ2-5	CASSSSRNLETQYF
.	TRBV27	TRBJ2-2	CASTLTVSNTGELFF
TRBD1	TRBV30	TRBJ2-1	CAWSGPRQGYNEQFF
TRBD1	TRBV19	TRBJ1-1	CASSIGTGTEAFF
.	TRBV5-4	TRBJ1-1	CASSPPGNTEAFF
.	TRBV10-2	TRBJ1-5	CATADSGTGNQPQHF
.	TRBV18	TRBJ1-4	CASSPQGINEKLFF
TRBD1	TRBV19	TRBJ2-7	CASSMGGTGSEQYF
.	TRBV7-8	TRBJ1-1	CASSFTGSTEAFF